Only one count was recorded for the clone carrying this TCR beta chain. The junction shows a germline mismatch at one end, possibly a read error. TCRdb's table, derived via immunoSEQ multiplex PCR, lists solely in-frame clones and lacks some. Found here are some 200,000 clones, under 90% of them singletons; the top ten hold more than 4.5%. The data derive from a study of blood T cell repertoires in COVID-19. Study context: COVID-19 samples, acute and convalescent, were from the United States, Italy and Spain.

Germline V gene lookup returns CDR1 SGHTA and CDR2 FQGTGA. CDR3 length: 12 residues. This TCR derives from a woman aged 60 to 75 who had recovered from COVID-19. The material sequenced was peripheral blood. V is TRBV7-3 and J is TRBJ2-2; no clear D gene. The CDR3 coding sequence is TGTGCCAGCAGCGACGACACGGGGGAGCTGTTTTTT. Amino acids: CASSDDTGELFF. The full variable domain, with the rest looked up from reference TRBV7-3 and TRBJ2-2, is GAGVSQTPSNKVTEKGKYVELRCDPISGHTALYWYRQSLGQGPEFLIYFQGTGAADDSGLPNDRFFAVRPEGSVSTLKIQRTERGDSAVYLCASSDDTGELFFGEGSRLTVL.